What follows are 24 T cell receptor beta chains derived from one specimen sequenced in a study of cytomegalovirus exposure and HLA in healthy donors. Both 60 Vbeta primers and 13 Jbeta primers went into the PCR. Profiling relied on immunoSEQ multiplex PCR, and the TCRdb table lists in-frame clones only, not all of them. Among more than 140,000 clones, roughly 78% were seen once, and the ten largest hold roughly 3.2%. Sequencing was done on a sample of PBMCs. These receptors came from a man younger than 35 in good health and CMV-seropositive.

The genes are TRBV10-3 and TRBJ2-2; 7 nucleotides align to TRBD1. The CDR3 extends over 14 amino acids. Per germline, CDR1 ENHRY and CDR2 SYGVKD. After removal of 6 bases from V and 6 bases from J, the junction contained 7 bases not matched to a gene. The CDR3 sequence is CAIRQGLSPGELFF. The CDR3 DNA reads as TGTGCCATCAGACAGGGGTTGTCTCCCGGGGAGCTGTTTTTT.

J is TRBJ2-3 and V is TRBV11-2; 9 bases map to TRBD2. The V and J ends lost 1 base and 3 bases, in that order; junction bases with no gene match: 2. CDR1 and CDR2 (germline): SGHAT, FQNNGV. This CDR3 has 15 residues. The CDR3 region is CASSLGGRGTDTQYF. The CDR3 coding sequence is TGTGCCAGCAGCTTAGGCGGGAGGGGGACAGATACGCAGTATTTT.

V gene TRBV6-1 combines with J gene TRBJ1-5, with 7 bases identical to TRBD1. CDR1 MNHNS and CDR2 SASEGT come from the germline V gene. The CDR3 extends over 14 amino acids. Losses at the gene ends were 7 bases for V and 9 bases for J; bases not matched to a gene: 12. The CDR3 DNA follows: TGTGCCAGCAATTTAGACAGGGACCAAGGGCCCCAGCATTTT. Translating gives CASNLDRDQGPQHF.

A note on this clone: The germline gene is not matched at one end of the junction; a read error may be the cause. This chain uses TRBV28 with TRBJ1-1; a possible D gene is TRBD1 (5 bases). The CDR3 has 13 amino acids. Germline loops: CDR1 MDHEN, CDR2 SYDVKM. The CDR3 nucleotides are TGTGCCAGCAGTTTAGCCTACGACAGTCGGCTCCAATTT. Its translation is CASSLAYDSRLQF.

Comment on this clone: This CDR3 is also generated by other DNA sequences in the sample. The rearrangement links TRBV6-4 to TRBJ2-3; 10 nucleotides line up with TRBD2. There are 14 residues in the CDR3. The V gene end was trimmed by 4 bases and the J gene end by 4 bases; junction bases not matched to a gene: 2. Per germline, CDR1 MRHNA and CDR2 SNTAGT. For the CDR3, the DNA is TGTGCCAGCAGTGCGCTAGCGGGAGCAGATACGCAGTATTTT. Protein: CASSALAGADTQYF.

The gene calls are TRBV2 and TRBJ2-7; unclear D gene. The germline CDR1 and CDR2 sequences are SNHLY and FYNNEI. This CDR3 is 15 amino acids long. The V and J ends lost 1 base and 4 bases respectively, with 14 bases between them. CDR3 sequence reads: CASSEDSSPPYEQYF. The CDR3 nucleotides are TGTGCCAGCAGTGAAGATTCCTCCCCTCCTTACGAGCAGTACTTC.

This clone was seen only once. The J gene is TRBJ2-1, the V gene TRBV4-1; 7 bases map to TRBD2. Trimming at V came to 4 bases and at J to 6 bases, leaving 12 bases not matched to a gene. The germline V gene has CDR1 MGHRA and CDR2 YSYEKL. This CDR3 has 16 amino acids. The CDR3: CASSRGPGRTGNEQFF. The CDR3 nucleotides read TGCGCCAGCAGCCGGGGTCCCGGGAGGACTGGCAATGAGCAGTTCTTC.

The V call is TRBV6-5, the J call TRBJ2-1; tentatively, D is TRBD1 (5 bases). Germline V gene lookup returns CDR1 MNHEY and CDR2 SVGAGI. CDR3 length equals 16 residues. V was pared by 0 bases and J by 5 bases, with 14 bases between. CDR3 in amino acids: CASSYSPYTGNNEQFF. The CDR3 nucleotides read TGTGCCAGCAGTTACTCCCCCTATACAGGTAACAATGAGCAGTTCTTC.

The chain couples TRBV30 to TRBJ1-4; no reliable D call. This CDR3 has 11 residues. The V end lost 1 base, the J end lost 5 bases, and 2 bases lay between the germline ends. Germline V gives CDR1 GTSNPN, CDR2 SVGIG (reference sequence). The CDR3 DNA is TGTGCCTGGAGTGCGAATGAAAAACTGTTTTTT. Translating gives CAWSANEKLFF.

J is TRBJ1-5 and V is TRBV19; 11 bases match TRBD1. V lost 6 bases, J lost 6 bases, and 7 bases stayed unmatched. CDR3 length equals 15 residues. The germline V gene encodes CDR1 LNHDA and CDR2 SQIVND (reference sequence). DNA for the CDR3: TGTGCCAGTAGCACCCCGGGACAGGGGGGTCAGCCCCAGCATTTT. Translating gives CASSTPGQGGQPQHF.

DNA of the CDR3: TGTGCCAGCAGCCAGACTAGCGGGGATCGGATCGCGGCCAATGAGCAGTTCTTC. It encodes CASSQTSGDRIAANEQFF. The V and J genes are TRBV7-3 and TRBJ2-1; TRBD2 matches at 11 bases. Germline trimming cut 5 bases from V and 6 bases from J; bases unmatched to any gene: 15. The CDR3 is 18 residues long. CDR1 SGHTA and CDR2 FQGTGA come from the germline V gene.

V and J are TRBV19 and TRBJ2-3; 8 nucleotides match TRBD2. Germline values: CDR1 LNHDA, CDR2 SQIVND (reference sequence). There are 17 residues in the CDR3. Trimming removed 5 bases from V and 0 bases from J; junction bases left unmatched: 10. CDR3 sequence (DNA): TGTGCCAGTAGTCCGACTCCTCCTAGCGGGAGCACAGATACGCAGTATTTT. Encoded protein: CASSPTPPSGSTDTQYF.

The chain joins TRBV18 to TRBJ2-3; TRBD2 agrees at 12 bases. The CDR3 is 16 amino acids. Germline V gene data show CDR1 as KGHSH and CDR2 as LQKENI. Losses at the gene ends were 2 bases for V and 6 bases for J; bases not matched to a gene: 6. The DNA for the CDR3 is TGTGCCAGCTCACCATTGGCTAGCGGGAGGGCTGATACGCAGTATTTT. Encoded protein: CASSPLASGRADTQYF.

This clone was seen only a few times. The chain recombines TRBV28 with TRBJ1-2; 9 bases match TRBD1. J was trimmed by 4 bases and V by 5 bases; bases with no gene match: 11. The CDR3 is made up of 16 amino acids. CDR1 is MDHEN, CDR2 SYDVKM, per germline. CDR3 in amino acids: CASSTPGTGSLYGYTF. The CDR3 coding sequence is TGTGCCAGCAGTACCCCCGGGACAGGGTCCCTCTATGGCTACACCTTC.

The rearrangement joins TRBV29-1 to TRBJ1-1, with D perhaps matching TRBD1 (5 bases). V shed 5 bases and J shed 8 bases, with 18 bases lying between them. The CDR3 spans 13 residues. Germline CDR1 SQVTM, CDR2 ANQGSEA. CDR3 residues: CSVIVTGGGEAFF. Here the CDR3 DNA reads TGCAGCGTTATTGTAACGGGGGGGGGAGAAGCTTTCTTT.

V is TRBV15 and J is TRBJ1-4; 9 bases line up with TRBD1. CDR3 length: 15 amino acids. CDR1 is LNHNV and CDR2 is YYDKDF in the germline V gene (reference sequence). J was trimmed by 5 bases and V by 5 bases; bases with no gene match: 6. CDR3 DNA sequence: TGTGCCACCAGCGGAAAAGGGACAGGGAATGAAAAACTGTTTTTT. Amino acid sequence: CATSGKGTGNEKLFF.

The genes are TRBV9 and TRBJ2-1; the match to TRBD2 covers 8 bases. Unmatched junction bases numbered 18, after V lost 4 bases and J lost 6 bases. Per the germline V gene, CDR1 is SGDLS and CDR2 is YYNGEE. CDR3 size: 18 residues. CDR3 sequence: CASSHPFGKAGAVNEQFF. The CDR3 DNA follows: TGTGCCAGCAGCCACCCGTTTGGGAAAGCGGGAGCTGTCAATGAGCAGTTCTTC.

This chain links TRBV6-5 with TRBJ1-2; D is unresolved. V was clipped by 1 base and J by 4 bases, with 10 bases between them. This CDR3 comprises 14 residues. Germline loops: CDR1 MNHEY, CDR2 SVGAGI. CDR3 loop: CASSYLKSGYGYTF. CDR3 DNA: TGTGCCAGCAGTTACTTAAAATCGGGCTATGGCTACACCTTC.

Here the CDR3 reads CASSGSGTTDTQYF. Here the CDR3 DNA reads TGTGCCAGCAGCGGTAGCGGGACCACAGATACGCAGTATTTT. The V call is TRBV11-2, the J call TRBJ2-3, with TRBD2 identical over 8 bases. Germline assignment: CDR1 SGHAT and CDR2 FQNNGV. The CDR3 totals 14 residues. V was clipped by 5 bases and J by 2 bases; unmatched bases: 3.

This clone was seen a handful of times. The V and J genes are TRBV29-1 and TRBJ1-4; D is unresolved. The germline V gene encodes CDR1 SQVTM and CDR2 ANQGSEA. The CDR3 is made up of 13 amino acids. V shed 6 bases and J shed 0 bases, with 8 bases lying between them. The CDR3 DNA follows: TGCAGCGTGCAGGCTGCAACTAATGAAAAACTGTTTTTT. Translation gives CSVQAATNEKLFF. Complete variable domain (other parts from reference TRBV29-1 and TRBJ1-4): SAVISQKPSRDICQRGTSLTIQCQVDSQVTMMFWYRQQPGQSLTLIATANQGSEATYESGFVIDKFPISRPNLTFSTLTVSNMSPEDSSIYLCSVQAATNEKLFFGSGTQLSVL.

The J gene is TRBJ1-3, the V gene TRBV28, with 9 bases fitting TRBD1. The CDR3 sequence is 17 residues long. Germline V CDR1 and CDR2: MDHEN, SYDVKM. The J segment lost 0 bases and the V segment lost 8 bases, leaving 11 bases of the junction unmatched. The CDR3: CASFGQGLGDSGNTIYF. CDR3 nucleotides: TGTGCCAGCTTCGGACAGGGGTTGGGAGACTCTGGAAACACCATATATTTT.

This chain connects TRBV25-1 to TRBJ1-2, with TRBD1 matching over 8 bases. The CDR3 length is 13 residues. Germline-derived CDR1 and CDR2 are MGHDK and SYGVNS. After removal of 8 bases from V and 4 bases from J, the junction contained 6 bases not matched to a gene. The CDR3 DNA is TGTGCCAGCTCGGACAGGGTTCCCTATGGCTACACCTTC. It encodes CASSDRVPYGYTF.

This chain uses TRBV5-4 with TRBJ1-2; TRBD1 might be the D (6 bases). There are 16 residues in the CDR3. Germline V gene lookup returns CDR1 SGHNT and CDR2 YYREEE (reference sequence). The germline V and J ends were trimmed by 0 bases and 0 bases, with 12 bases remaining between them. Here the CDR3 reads CASSLVGRGANYGYTF. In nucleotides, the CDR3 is TGTGCCAGCAGCTTGGTGGGCAGGGGCGCTAACTATGGCTACACCTTC.

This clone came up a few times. CDR3 region: CASTSSNEQFF. The CDR3 DNA reads as TGTGCCAGTACTAGCTCTAATGAGCAGTTCTTC. The J gene is TRBJ2-1, the V gene TRBV19; TRBD2 is a possible D gene (5 bases). The V end lost 7 bases, the J end lost 7 bases, and 8 bases lay between the germline ends. The germline CDR1 and CDR2 sequences are LNHDA and SQIVND (reference sequence). The CDR3 has 11 residues.